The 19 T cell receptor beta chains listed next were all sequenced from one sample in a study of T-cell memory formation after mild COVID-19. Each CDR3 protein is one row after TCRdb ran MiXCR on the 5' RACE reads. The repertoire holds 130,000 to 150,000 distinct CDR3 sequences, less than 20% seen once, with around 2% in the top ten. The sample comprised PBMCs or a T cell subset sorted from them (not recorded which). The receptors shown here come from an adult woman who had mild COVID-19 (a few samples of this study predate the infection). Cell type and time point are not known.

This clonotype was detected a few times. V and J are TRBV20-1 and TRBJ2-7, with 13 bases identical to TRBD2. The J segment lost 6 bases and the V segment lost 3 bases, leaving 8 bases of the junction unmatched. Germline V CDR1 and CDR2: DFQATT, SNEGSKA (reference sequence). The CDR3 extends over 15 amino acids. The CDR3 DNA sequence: TGCAGTGCTAGTTCCACCGGGACTAGCGGGACCGAGCAGTACTTC. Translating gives CSASSTGTSGTEQYF.

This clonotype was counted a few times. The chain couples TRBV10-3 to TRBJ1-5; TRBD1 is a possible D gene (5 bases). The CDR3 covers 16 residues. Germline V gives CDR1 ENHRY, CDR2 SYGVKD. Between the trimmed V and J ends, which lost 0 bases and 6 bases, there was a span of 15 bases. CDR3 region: CAISESGGRAGQPQHF. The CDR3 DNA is TGTGCCATCAGTGAGTCGGGGGGACGGGCGGGTCAGCCCCAGCATTTT.

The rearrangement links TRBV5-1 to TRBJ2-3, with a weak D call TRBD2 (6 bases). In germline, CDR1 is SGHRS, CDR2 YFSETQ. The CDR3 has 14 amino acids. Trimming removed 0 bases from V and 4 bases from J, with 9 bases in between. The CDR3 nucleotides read TGCGCCAGCAGCTTGGATGGAGGGCCAGATACGCAGTATTTT. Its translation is CASSLDGGPDTQYF.

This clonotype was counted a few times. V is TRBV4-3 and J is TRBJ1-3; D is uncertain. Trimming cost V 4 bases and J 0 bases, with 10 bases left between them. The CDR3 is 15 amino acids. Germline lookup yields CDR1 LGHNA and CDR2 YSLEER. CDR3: CASSRDRSSGNTIYF. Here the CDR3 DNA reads TGCGCCAGCAGCCGAGACCGATCCTCTGGAAACACCATATATTTT.

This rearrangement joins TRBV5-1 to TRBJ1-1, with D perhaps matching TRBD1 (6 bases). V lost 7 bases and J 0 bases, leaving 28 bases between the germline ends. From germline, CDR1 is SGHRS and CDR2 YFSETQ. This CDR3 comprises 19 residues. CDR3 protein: CASAFRYLRQGRLNTEAFF. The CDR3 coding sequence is TGCGCCAGCGCATTCAGGTATCTACGCCAGGGGAGGTTGAACACTGAAGCTTTCTTT.

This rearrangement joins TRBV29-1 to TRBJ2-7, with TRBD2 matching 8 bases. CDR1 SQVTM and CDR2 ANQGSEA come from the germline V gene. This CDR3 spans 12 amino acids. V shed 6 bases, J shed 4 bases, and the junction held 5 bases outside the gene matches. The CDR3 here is CSVGGVGYEQYF. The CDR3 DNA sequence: TGCAGCGTCGGGGGGGTAGGGTACGAGCAGTACTTC.

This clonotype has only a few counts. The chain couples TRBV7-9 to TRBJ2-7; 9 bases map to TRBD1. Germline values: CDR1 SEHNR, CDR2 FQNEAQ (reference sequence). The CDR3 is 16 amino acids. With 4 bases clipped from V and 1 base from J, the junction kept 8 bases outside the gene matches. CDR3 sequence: CASSSDRQGGSYEQYF. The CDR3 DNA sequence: TGTGCCAGCAGCTCAGATCGACAGGGGGGTTCCTACGAGCAGTACTTC.

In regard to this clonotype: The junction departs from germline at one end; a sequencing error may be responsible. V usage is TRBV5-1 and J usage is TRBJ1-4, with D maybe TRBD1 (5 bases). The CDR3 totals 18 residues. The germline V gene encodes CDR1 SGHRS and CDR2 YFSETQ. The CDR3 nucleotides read TGCGCCAGCAGGTTGGTACCTTGGACAACGAGGGTGGATGAAAAACTGTTTTTT. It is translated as CASRLVPWTTRVDEKLFF.

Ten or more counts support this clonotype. The CDR3: CASSHGVANTEAFF. For the CDR3, the DNA is TGCGCCAGCAGCCACGGGGTTGCCAACACTGAAGCTTTCTTT. The V and J genes are TRBV4-1 and TRBJ1-1; D gene unclear. The V end was cut by 3 bases, the J end by 2 bases, with 10 bases between. The CDR3 has 14 residues. The V gene's germline CDR1 is MGHRA and CDR2 YSYEKL.

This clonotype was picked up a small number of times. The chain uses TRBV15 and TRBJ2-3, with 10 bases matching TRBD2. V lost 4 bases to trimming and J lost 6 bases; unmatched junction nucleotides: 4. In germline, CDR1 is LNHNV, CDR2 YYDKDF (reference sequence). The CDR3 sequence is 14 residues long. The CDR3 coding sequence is TGTGCCACCAGCAAGGGTAGCGGGGGGGATACGCAGTATTTT. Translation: CATSKGSGGDTQYF.

The CDR3 DNA reads TGTGCCAGCAGTCCCCGGGGGCGGGAGCAGAATGAGCAGTTCTTC. It codes for CASSPRGREQNEQFF. The chain has TRBV12-3 or TRBV12-4 and TRBJ2-1; D is possibly TRBD2 (7 bases). Trimming took 5 bases from V and 7 from J, leaving 18 bases between them. This CDR3 contains 15 residues.

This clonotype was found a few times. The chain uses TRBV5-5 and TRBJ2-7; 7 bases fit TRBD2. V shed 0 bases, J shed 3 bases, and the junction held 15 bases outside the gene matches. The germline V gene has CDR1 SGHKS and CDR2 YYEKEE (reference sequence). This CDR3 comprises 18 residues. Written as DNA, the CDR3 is TGTGCCAGCAGCTTGGAGGCTAGCGGAGGTACCAAGGACTACGAGCAGTACTTC. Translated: CASSLEASGGTKDYEQYF.

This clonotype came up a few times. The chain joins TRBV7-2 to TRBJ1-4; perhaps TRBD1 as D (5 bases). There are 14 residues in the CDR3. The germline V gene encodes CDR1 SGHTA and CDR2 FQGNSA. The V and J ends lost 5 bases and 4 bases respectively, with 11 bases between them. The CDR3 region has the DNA TGTGCCAGCAGCCTGATGGGGGTTAATGAAAAACTGTTTTTT. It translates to CASSLMGVNEKLFF.

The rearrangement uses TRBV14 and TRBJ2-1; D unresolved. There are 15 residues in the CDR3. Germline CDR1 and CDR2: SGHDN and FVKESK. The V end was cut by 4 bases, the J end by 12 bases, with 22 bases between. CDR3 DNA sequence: TGTGCCAGCAGCCCCGACTCACTGGTAATTTCCGGGCAGTTCTTC. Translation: CASSPDSLVISGQFF. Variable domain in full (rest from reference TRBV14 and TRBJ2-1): EAGVTQFPSHSVIEKGQTVTLRCDPISGHDNLYWYRRVMGKEIKFLLHFVKESKQDESGMPNNRFLAERTGGTYSTLKVQPAELEDSGVYFCASSPDSLVISGQFFGPGTRLTVL.

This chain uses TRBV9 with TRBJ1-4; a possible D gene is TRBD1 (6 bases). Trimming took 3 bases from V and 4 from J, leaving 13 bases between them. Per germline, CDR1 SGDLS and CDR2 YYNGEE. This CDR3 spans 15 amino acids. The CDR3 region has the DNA TGTGCCAGCAGCGCCCTACAGGGTTATAATGAAAAACTGTTTTTT. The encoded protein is CASSALQGYNEKLFF.

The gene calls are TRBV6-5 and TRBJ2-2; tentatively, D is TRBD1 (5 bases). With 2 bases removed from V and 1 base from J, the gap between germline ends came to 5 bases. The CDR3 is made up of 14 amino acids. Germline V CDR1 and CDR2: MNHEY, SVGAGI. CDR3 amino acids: CASSYTGNTGELFF. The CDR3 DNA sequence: TGTGCCAGCAGTTACACAGGGAACACCGGGGAGCTGTTTTTT.

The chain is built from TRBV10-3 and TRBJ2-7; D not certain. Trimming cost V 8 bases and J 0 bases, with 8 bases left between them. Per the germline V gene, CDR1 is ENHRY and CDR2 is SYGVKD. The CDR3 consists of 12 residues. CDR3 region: CAIQRASYEQYF. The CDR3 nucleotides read TGTGCCATCCAAAGAGCCTCCTACGAGCAGTACTTC.

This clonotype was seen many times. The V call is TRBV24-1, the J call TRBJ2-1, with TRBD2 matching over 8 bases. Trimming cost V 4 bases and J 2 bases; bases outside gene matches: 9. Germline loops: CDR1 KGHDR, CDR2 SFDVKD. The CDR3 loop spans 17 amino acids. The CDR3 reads CATSDSFGRETYNEQFF. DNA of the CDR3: TGTGCCACCAGTGACTCCTTCGGGAGGGAAACCTACAATGAGCAGTTCTTC.

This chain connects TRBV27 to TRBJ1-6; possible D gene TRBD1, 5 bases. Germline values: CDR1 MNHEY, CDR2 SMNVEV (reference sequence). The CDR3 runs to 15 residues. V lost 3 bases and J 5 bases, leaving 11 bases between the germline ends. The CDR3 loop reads CASSFGTGNNSPLHF. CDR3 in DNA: TGTGCCAGCAGTTTCGGGACGGGGAATAATTCACCCCTCCACTTT.